The 26 T cell receptor beta chains below were found in one sample sequenced in a study of molecular identifiers for immune sequencing clone quantification. TCRdb processed the PCR reads anew with MiXCR; each CDR3 protein has one entry. Here the sample spans 550,000 to 750,000 distinct CDR3 sequences, about 20% being singletons. The sample consisted of naive CD8+ T cells from blood, with Jurkat cell RNA spiked in. Described subset: FACS-sorted CD8+CD4-CCR7+CD45RA+ naive T cells. These receptors all come from a human donor in good health. Some libraries in this study had Jurkat cell RNA spiked in.

A word on this clonotype: It may be a read error: a sequence one base away is much more abundant. The chain joins TRBV2 to TRBJ1-1; D not certain. The V end lost 10 bases, the J end lost 1 base, and 22 bases lay between the germline ends. CDR3 length: 16 residues. Germline CDR1 SNHLY, CDR2 FYNNEI. The DNA of the CDR3 is TGTGCCATCGTCGTGCGAGGCGCGACGAGGAACACTGAAGCTTTCTTT. The encoded protein is CAIVVRGATRNTEAFF.

This clonotype appeared many times. This sequence joins TRBV4-3 and TRBJ2-2, with D perhaps matching TRBD2 (6 bases). Trimming removed 0 bases from V and 3 bases from J, with 14 bases in between. Germline V gene lookup returns CDR1 LGHNA and CDR2 YSLEER. This CDR3 has 17 residues. The CDR3 DNA reads TGCGCCAGCAGCCAAGATTTTGCGGGGCCGTACACCGGGGAGCTGTTTTTT. It codes for CASSQDFAGPYTGELFF.

Ten or more counts support this clonotype. This rearrangement joins TRBV20-1 to TRBJ2-5; 8 nucleotides line up with TRBD1. The V and J ends lost 0 bases and 2 bases, in that order; junction bases with no gene match: 11. CDR1 DFQATT and CDR2 SNEGSKA come from the germline V gene (reference sequence). The CDR3 runs 17 residues. For the CDR3, the DNA is TGCAGTGCTAGAGATTTAGCGACAGGGGATTTACAAGAGACCCAGTACTTC. Translating gives CSARDLATGDLQETQYF.

Comment on this clonotype: A much larger clone sits a single nucleotide away, making a read error possible. The chain carries TRBV5-1 and TRBJ2-3; 9 positions agree with TRBD2. Germline CDR1 is SGHRS and CDR2 is YFSETQ. This CDR3 is built from 15 residues. The CDR3 DNA sequence: TGCGCCAGCAGCTTGACTAGCGGGCACACAGATACGCGGTATTTT. Translated: CASSLTSGHTDTRYF.

This clonotype showed up just a few times. V gene TRBV6-2 or TRBV6-3 combines with J gene TRBJ2-1; D gene unclear. The V gene's germline CDR1 is MNHEY and CDR2 SVGEGT. V lost 0 bases and J 2 bases, leaving 8 bases between the germline ends. The CDR3 length is 15 residues. The CDR3 bases are TGTGCCAGCAGTTACTCGACTCCTCCCTACAATGAGCAGTTCTTC. Its translation: CASSYSTPPYNEQFF.

This clonotype was found once. A much more abundant neighbour one base away suggests this may be a read error. The chain couples TRBV27 to TRBJ2-3; D is undetermined. The CDR3 has 15 residues. Looked up from germline, CDR1 is MNHEY and CDR2 is SMNVEV (reference sequence). DNA for the CDR3: TGTGTCAGCAGTTCCCGGACGGTTTTCGTGGATACGCAGTATTTT. This sequence encodes CVSSSRTVFVDTQYF.

This clonotype came up many times. The rearrangement links TRBV12-3 or TRBV12-4 to TRBJ2-5; 7 positions agree with TRBD1. Trimming at V came to 6 bases and at J to 5 bases, leaving 9 bases not matched to a gene. The CDR3 spans 14 residues. CDR3 residues: CASSPNTGAETQYF. CDR3 nucleotides: TGTGCCAGCAGCCCAAATACAGGGGCGGAGACCCAGTACTTC.

A remark on this clonotype: A much larger clone is a single base away; this may be a read error. The gene calls are TRBV28 and TRBJ2-7; 8 nucleotides agree with TRBD2. Trimming removed 5 bases from V and 2 bases from J; junction bases left unmatched: 11. Germline assignment: CDR1 MDHEN and CDR2 SYDVKM. There are 16 residues in the CDR3. CDR3 sequence (DNA): TGTGCCAGCAGTCTCCAAGCGGGAGTCAGCCCCTACGAGCAGTACTTC. Protein sequence: CASSLQAGVSPYEQYF.

This clonotype has ten or more counts. The chain uses TRBV9 and TRBJ1-1, with D tentatively TRBD1 (6 bases). The CDR3 is 16 residues long. Trimming cost V 0 bases and J 1 base, with 13 bases left between them. The germline V gene has CDR1 SGDLS and CDR2 YYNGEE. CDR3 in amino acids: CASSVAPGGPNTEAFF. The CDR3 DNA sequence: TGTGCCAGCAGCGTAGCTCCGGGGGGCCCGAACACTGAAGCTTTCTTT. The variable domain in full, completed from reference TRBV9 and TRBJ1-1, reads DSGVTQTPKHLITATGQRVTLRCSPRSGDLSVYWYQQSLDQGLQFLIQYYNGEERAKGNILERFSAQQFPDLHSELNLSSLELGDSALYFCASSVAPGGPNTEAFFGQGTRLTVV.

This clonotype was detected many times. This chain uses TRBV27 with TRBJ1-6; D might be TRBD1 (5 bases). The germline V gene encodes CDR1 MNHEY and CDR2 SMNVEV (reference sequence). V dropped 5 bases and J dropped 0 bases, with 17 bases sitting between them. This CDR3 has 18 amino acids. CDR3 protein: CASSLDPRGGSYNSPLHF. The CDR3 region has the DNA TGTGCCAGCAGTCTTGATCCCCGCGGGGGCTCCTATAATTCACCCCTCCACTTT.

This clonotype was detected only a few times. This chain uses TRBV6-2 or TRBV6-3 with TRBJ2-4, with D perhaps matching TRBD2 (6 bases). This CDR3 region has 13 residues. The germline gives CDR1 MNHEY, CDR2 SVGEGT. Trimming shortened V by 4 bases and J by 9 bases, and 13 bases separated the two germline ends. CDR3 bases: TGTGCCAGCAGTTCCGGGGGAATGGGCATTCAGTACTTC. Translating it yields CASSSGGMGIQYF.

About this clonotype itself: This may stem from a read error, because a much larger clone lies one nucleotide away. The V call is TRBV7-3, the J call TRBJ2-1, with D perhaps TRBD2 (6 bases). Trimming stripped 2 bases from V and 3 bases from J, with 20 bases between. Germline V gene data show CDR1 as SGHTA and CDR2 as FQGTGA. The CDR3 extends over 18 amino acids. CDR3 residues: CASSLGPPVDYFYNEQFF. In nucleotides, the CDR3 is TGTGCCAGCAGCTTAGGGCCTCCCGTGGACTACTTCTACAATGAGCAGTTCTTC.

The chain uses TRBV4-1 and TRBJ2-7, with 10 nucleotides matching TRBD2. V shed 2 bases and J 2 bases; nucleotides not matched to a gene: 3. This CDR3 has 15 amino acids. CDR1 and CDR2 (germline): MGHRA, YSYEKL. For the CDR3, the DNA is TGCGCCAGCAGCCAAACTAGCGGGGCCACCTACGAGCAGTACTTC. Amino acids: CASSQTSGATYEQYF.

The chain's CDR3 is CASSTLPGRSIQRGEQYF. CDR3 nucleotide sequence: TGTGCCAGCAGTACCCTCCCGGGACGATCTATTCAAAGAGGCGAGCAGTACTTC. V gene TRBV6-2 or TRBV6-3 combines with J gene TRBJ2-7, with D possibly called TRBD1 or TRBD2 (5 bases each). Trimming took off 5 bases at V and 6 bases at J, with 29 bases between the two ends. Germline V lookup: CDR1 MNHEY, CDR2 SVGEGT. This CDR3 region has 18 residues.

This clonotype was seen more than once but under ten times. The chain employs TRBV2 and TRBJ2-7, with TRBD1 identical over 11 bases. The germline V gene has CDR1 SNHLY and CDR2 FYNNEI. The CDR3 has 14 amino acids. Losses at the gene ends were 8 bases for V and 4 bases for J; bases not matched to a gene: 7. CDR3 sequence (DNA): TGTGCCAGCCGAAAGGGACAGGGGGGGTACGAGCAGTACTTC. Its protein is CASRKGQGGYEQYF.

This clonotype showed up just a few times. The chain couples TRBV29-1 to TRBJ2-2; possibly TRBD1 or TRBD2 for D (6 bases each). The CDR3 totals 15 residues. Germline-derived CDR1 and CDR2 are SQVTM and ANQGSEA. Trimming cost V 7 bases and J 5 bases, with 20 bases left between them. CDR3 sequence reads: CSAAPGAQGTGELFF. The CDR3 DNA sequence: TGCAGCGCCGCGCCGGGGGCCCAAGGGACCGGGGAGCTGTTTTTT.

This clonotype was found a few times. V gene TRBV6-5 combines with J gene TRBJ1-4, with 12 bases identical to TRBD1. This CDR3 comprises 19 residues. The germline gives CDR1 MNHEY, CDR2 SVGAGI. V shed 2 bases, J shed 0 bases, and the junction held 7 bases outside the gene matches. CDR3 loop: CASSYEGQGALSTNEKLFF. CDR3 in DNA: TGTGCCAGCAGTTACGAGGGACAGGGGGCACTATCAACTAATGAAAAACTGTTTTTT.

On this clonotype: A much more abundant neighbour one base away suggests this may be a read error. The CDR3 end shows no conserved phenylalanine or tryptophan, and so a read error is likely. V and J are TRBV20-1 and TRBJ1-6, with D perhaps TRBD1 (6 bases). The germline CDR1 and CDR2 sequences are DFQATT and SNEGSKA (reference sequence). Trimming shortened V by 0 bases and J by 5 bases, and 14 bases separated the two germline ends. This CDR3 spans 16 amino acids. The CDR3 DNA reads TGCAGTGCTAGAGACGGACAGTGGAGGGATAATTCACCCCTCCACTCT. This codes for CSARDGQWRDNSPLHS.

This clonotype occurred a few times. The gene calls are TRBV20-1 and TRBJ2-5; no reliable D call. The germline V gene has CDR1 DFQATT and CDR2 SNEGSKA (reference sequence). Trimming removed 0 bases from V and 4 bases from J, with 12 bases in between. The length of the CDR3 is 14 residues. CDR3: CSARDLFGRETQYF. CDR3 nucleotide sequence: TGCAGTGCTAGAGATCTTTTCGGCAGAGAGACCCAGTACTTC.

The chain recombines TRBV4-2 with TRBJ2-1, with D tentatively TRBD2 (5 bases). The CDR3 is 15 amino acids. Germline V gene data show CDR1 as LGHNA and CDR2 as YNFKEQ. Trimming cost V 1 base and J 2 bases, with 9 bases left between them. DNA for the CDR3: TGTGCCAGCAGCCAAGCGGACTTCCCCTACAATGAGCAGTTCTTC. Encoded protein: CASSQADFPYNEQFF.

This clonotype was seen more than once but under ten times. The genes are TRBV12-5 and TRBJ2-7; 8 bases line up with TRBD1. Per germline, CDR1 LGHNT and CDR2 FRNRAP. The CDR3 contains 15 residues. Trimming removed 0 bases from V and 4 bases from J; junction bases left unmatched: 5. For the CDR3, the DNA is TGTGCTAGTGGTTTGGTAAGGCAGGGGGCTTACGAGCAGTACTTC. Residues: CASGLVRQGAYEQYF.

The V gene is TRBV27, the J gene TRBJ1-2; 7 bases match TRBD1. J lost 4 bases, V lost 4 bases, and 12 bases had no gene match. Germline V gives CDR1 MNHEY, CDR2 SMNVEV (reference sequence). CDR3 length: 16 amino acids. The CDR3 region has the DNA TGTGCCAGCAGTTCGTCGACAGGGACGTTGGCCTATGGCTACACCTTC. Translation: CASSSSTGTLAYGYTF.

This clonotype was counted a few times. The gene calls are TRBV20-1 and TRBJ2-1; TRBD2 agrees at 8 bases. The germline CDR1 and CDR2 sequences are DFQATT and SNEGSKA (reference sequence). There are 15 residues in the CDR3. Unmatched junction bases numbered 10, after V lost 5 bases and J lost 4 bases. CDR3 loop: CSAQSIAGRYNEQFF. The CDR3 nucleotides are TGCAGTGCTCAATCGATAGCGGGGAGGTACAATGAGCAGTTCTTC.

The rearrangement joins TRBV12-5 to TRBJ1-1, with a possible D match to TRBD1 (5 bases). V lost 2 bases, J lost 3 bases, and 13 bases lay in between. The germline CDR1 and CDR2 sequences are LGHNT and FRNRAP. The CDR3 has 15 amino acids. For the CDR3, the DNA is TGTGCTAGTGGTTTGCGGGGCGGGGGGGACACTGAAGCTTTCTTT. This codes for CASGLRGGGDTEAFF.

The chain couples TRBV7-9 to TRBJ2-3; 8 bases are a match to TRBD2. The germline gives CDR1 SEHNR, CDR2 FQNEAQ (reference sequence). This CDR3 is built from 15 residues. Trimming cost V 5 bases and J 4 bases; bases outside gene matches: 8. The CDR3 nucleotides are TGTGCCAGCAGCCGTCCCGGGACTAGTGCAGATACGCAGTATTTT. Amino acids: CASSRPGTSADTQYF.

This clonotype occurred a few times. A much larger clone differs by one base, so this may be a read error. The chain uses TRBV6-2 or TRBV6-3 and TRBJ2-7, with unresolved D. With 0 bases removed from V and 6 bases from J, the gap between germline ends came to 15 bases. CDR3 length equals 15 residues. Germline V lookup: CDR1 MNHEY, CDR2 SVGEGT. The CDR3, as DNA: TGTGCCAGCAGTTACTCGGTAACCGGATCACCCGAGCAGTACTTC. It encodes CASSYSVTGSPEQYF.